The rows below give T cell receptor beta chains drawn from one sample of a study of cytomegalovirus exposure and HLA in healthy donors. TCRdb keeps only in-frame clones here, not all; method: immunoSEQ multiplex PCR. Found here are 150,000 or so clones, roughly 80% of them singletons; the top ten hold over 0.65%. Sequencing used PBMCs. All receptors come from a woman aged 18 to 35 in good health and CMV-seronegative. The conserved cysteine and the conserved F or W are not part of the CDR3 here. Each record gives: CDR3 protein, J gene, CDR3 length, clone size, V gene. Size tells how often a clone was seen (once, few, many) or the class of an expanded clone, and some rows leave it out.

cdr3_aa: ASSRDSQQETQY
j_call: TRBJ2-5
cdr3_length: 12
clone_size: NA
v_call: TRBV7-8

cdr3_aa: ASSLDISTDTQY
j_call: TRBJ2-3
cdr3_length: 12
clone_size: NA
v_call: TRBV11-3

cdr3_aa: ASSEAHRAYEQY
j_call: TRBJ2-7
cdr3_length: 12
clone_size: NA
v_call: TRBV6-1

cdr3_aa: ASSIDRVRGYT
j_call: TRBJ1-2
cdr3_length: 11
clone_size: NA
v_call: TRBV19

cdr3_aa: ASSEGEARGRNTEAF
j_call: TRBJ1-1
cdr3_length: 15
clone_size: NA
v_call: TRBV6-1

cdr3_aa: ASSSGEKLF
j_call: TRBJ1-4
cdr3_length: 9
clone_size: NA
v_call: TRBV5-1

cdr3_aa: ASTHAHGTDSSYNEQF
j_call: TRBJ2-1
cdr3_length: 16
clone_size: NA
v_call: TRBV10-2

cdr3_aa: ASSFSRAQSNQPQH
j_call: TRBJ1-5
cdr3_length: 14
clone_size: NA
v_call: TRBV7-8

cdr3_aa: ASSELAGGDQETQY
j_call: TRBJ2-5
cdr3_length: 14
clone_size: NA
v_call: TRBV5-1

cdr3_aa: ASSPGSGGGPQPQH
j_call: TRBJ1-5
cdr3_length: 14
clone_size: once
v_call: TRBV18

cdr3_aa: ASSMEAGVPYEQY
j_call: TRBJ2-7
cdr3_length: 13
clone_size: NA
v_call: TRBV19

cdr3_aa: ASSLIGKGPKLF
j_call: TRBJ1-4
cdr3_length: 12
clone_size: NA
v_call: TRBV28

cdr3_aa: ASSWLQPYNEQF
j_call: TRBJ2-1
cdr3_length: 12
clone_size: NA
v_call: TRBV6-6

cdr3_aa: AIMPIRGVPGANVLT
j_call: TRBJ2-6
cdr3_length: 15
clone_size: NA
v_call: TRBV10-3

cdr3_aa: ASSSPGVTSTEAF
j_call: TRBJ1-1
cdr3_length: 13
clone_size: NA
v_call: TRBV5-4

cdr3_aa: ASRRAVNTGELF
j_call: TRBJ2-2
cdr3_length: 12
clone_size: NA
v_call: TRBV2

cdr3_aa: ASSPNRPRDEQF
j_call: TRBJ2-1
cdr3_length: 12
clone_size: NA
v_call: TRBV5-1

cdr3_aa: AILDRGKIGYT
j_call: TRBJ1-2
cdr3_length: 11
clone_size: NA
v_call: TRBV10-3

cdr3_aa: ASGLYRSASYNEQF
j_call: TRBJ2-1
cdr3_length: 14
clone_size: NA
v_call: TRBV12-5

cdr3_aa: ASNRDRDQPQH
j_call: TRBJ1-5
cdr3_length: 11
clone_size: NA
v_call: TRBV28

cdr3_aa: ASSIASGIEQF
j_call: TRBJ2-1
cdr3_length: 11
clone_size: NA
v_call: TRBV19

cdr3_aa: ASSLSVGGAETQY
j_call: TRBJ2-5
cdr3_length: 13
clone_size: NA
v_call: TRBV7-9

cdr3_aa: ASSLTSGNVNEQF
j_call: TRBJ2-1
cdr3_length: 13
clone_size: NA
v_call: TRBV6-5

cdr3_aa: ASSLARLRDFLVYRNEQF
j_call: TRBJ2-1
cdr3_length: 18
clone_size: NA
v_call: TRBV7-6

cdr3_aa: AIGSPETTIEQY
j_call: TRBJ2-7
cdr3_length: 12
clone_size: NA
v_call: TRBV10-3

cdr3_aa: ASSLGPSGVTDTQY
j_call: TRBJ2-3
cdr3_length: 14
clone_size: NA
v_call: TRBV7-2

cdr3_aa: ASSSSSDRSSYEQY
j_call: TRBJ2-7
cdr3_length: 14
clone_size: NA
v_call: TRBV6-5

cdr3_aa: ASTSDSFYNEQF
j_call: TRBJ2-1
cdr3_length: 12
clone_size: NA
v_call: TRBV28

cdr3_aa: ASSIRYSSEKLF
j_call: TRBJ1-4
cdr3_length: 12
clone_size: NA
v_call: TRBV19

cdr3_aa: SAEAIYEQY
j_call: TRBJ2-7
cdr3_length: 9
clone_size: NA
v_call: TRBV20-1

cdr3_aa: ASSLLQANGELF
j_call: TRBJ2-2
cdr3_length: 12
clone_size: NA
v_call: TRBV27

cdr3_aa: ASSGASGEDTQY
j_call: TRBJ2-3
cdr3_length: 12
clone_size: NA
v_call: TRBV6-4

cdr3_aa: ASSHSGTSAFNEQY
j_call: TRBJ2-7
cdr3_length: 14
clone_size: NA
v_call: TRBV14

cdr3_aa: ASSGLAGGTDTQY
j_call: TRBJ2-3
cdr3_length: 13
clone_size: few
v_call: TRBV6-4

cdr3_aa: ASSIVGQGGDEQY
j_call: NA
cdr3_length: 13
clone_size: NA
v_call: TRBV19

cdr3_aa: ASSLDGSGRQGVGRNTEAF
j_call: TRBJ1-1
cdr3_length: 19
clone_size: NA
v_call: TRBV7-3

cdr3_aa: ASSVVEVGEPLAWETQY
j_call: TRBJ2-5
cdr3_length: 17
clone_size: NA
v_call: TRBV6-1

cdr3_aa: ASSFQLAGGVNEQF
j_call: TRBJ2-1
cdr3_length: 14
clone_size: NA
v_call: TRBV11-2

cdr3_aa: ASSQVQGGDTEAF
j_call: TRBJ1-1
cdr3_length: 13
clone_size: NA
v_call: TRBV14